Presented here are 24 T cell receptor beta chains from one specimen sequenced in a study of cytomegalovirus exposure and HLA in healthy donors. Libraries were prepared by immunoSEQ multiplex PCR; TCRdb keeps only in-frame clonotypes and omits some of them. The sample holds 73,000 or so clones, around 94% seen once. The sequenced sample was PBMCs. All receptors derive from a woman between 18 and 29 years old in good health and CMV-seropositive.

The V gene is TRBV30, the J gene TRBJ1-2; weak D call: TRBD1 (6 bases). The CDR3 runs 17 residues. Trimming removed 1 base at V and 4 bases at J, with 22 bases between. Germline V CDR1 and CDR2: GTSNPN, SVGIG (reference sequence). DNA of the CDR3: TGTGCCTGGAGTGGCCTTCAGGGGCCCCCCTTTATCTATGGCTACACCTTC. Residues: CAWSGLQGPPFIYGYTF.

The genes are TRBV5-6 and TRBJ1-1; 7 bases match TRBD1. This CDR3 has 14 residues. V lost 3 bases to trimming and J lost 6 bases; unmatched junction nucleotides: 8. CDR1 is SGHDT, CDR2 YYEEEE, per germline. CDR3 bases: TGTGCCAGCAGCTACTGGACAGGTGTCGCTGAAGCTTTCTTT. Its protein is CASSYWTGVAEAFF.

Written as DNA, the CDR3 is TGTGCCAGCAGTTTATGGGCGGGAGTGGGGTACAATGAGCAGTTCTTC. Residues: CASSLWAGVGYNEQFF. J is TRBJ2-1 and V is TRBV27, with 7 bases that match TRBD2. Germline V gene data show CDR1 as MNHEY and CDR2 as SMNVEV (reference sequence). Germline trimming cut 1 base from V and 4 bases from J; bases unmatched to any gene: 7. This CDR3 has 16 amino acids.

For the CDR3, the DNA is TGTGCCAGCAGTGTAAACAGGGGAACTGGCTACACCTTC. As protein: CASSVNRGTGYTF. The chain joins TRBV2 to TRBJ1-2; 7 nucleotides align to TRBD1. Germline V gene sequence: CDR1 SNHLY, CDR2 FYNNEI. The CDR3 has 13 residues. The junction had 6 bases not matched to a gene; V was cut back by 4 bases and J by 7 bases.

V is TRBV5-4 and J is TRBJ2-2, with 7 bases lining up with TRBD1. The CDR3 loop spans 12 amino acids. Germline V CDR1 and CDR2: SGHNT, YYREEE (reference sequence). V shed 5 bases and J 8 bases; nucleotides not matched to a gene: 3. The CDR3 nucleotides are TGTGCCAGCAGAGACAGGGTGGGGGAGCTGTTTTTT. Its protein product is CASRDRVGELFF.

Only one count was recorded for this clone. V and J are TRBV28 and TRBJ1-5; 7 positions match TRBD1. Losses at the gene ends were 6 bases for V and 10 bases for J; bases not matched to a gene: 12. Germline V gives CDR1 MDHEN, CDR2 SYDVKM. CDR3 length equals 14 residues. The CDR3 nucleotides read TGTGCCAGCAGGGCGGGACAGACCCCTCCACCCCAGCATTTT. Translating it yields CASRAGQTPPPQHF.

The chain joins TRBV13 to TRBJ2-5; 9 bases align to TRBD1. This CDR3 is built from 22 residues. Germline trimming cut 5 bases from V and 3 bases from J; bases unmatched to any gene: 28. CDR1 and CDR2 (germline): PRHDT, FYEKMQ (reference sequence). The CDR3 reads CASSPSRPGGRPRDRDEETQYF. The CDR3 coding sequence is TGTGCCAGCAGCCCTAGCAGGCCCGGCGGCCGACCTCGGGACAGGGATGAAGAGACCCAGTACTTC.

The V gene is TRBV4-2, the J gene TRBJ2-7; 9 nucleotides agree with TRBD1. The CDR3 loop spans 15 amino acids. V was pared by 1 base and J by 3 bases, with 4 bases of the junction left unmatched. Germline lookup yields CDR1 LGHNA and CDR2 YNFKEQ. This CDR3 reads CASSQVRTGVYEQYF. The CDR3 DNA is TGTGCCAGCAGCCAAGTGAGGACAGGGGTCTACGAGCAGTACTTC.

In its sample, this clone was seen once. V and J are TRBV30 and TRBJ2-2, with 11 bases lining up with TRBD1. CDR1 and CDR2 (germline): GTSNPN, SVGIG (reference sequence). The CDR3 runs to 16 residues. Trimming at V came to 3 bases and at J to 5 bases, leaving 8 bases not matched to a gene. In DNA form, the CDR3 reads TGTGCCTGGAGGCTGGACAGGGGGCGAGGTACCGGGGAGCTGTTTTTT. Its protein is CAWRLDRGRGTGELFF.

J is TRBJ2-1 and V is TRBV6-1; possibly TRBD1 for D (5 bases). Germline V lookup: CDR1 MNHNS, CDR2 SASEGT. The CDR3 has 17 amino acids. Trimming took off 3 bases at V and 0 bases at J, with 15 bases between the two ends. CDR3 sequence: CASSDPTGLSSYNEQFF. The CDR3 DNA is TGTGCCAGCAGTGATCCCACAGGTTTGAGCTCCTACAATGAGCAGTTCTTC.

This rearrangement joins TRBV7-3 to TRBJ1-1, with D possibly matching TRBD1 (5 bases). CDR3 length: 13 residues. V was shortened by 2 bases and J by 1 base, with 5 bases between the two germline ends. Germline V gene sequence: CDR1 SGHTA, CDR2 FQGTGA. The CDR3, as DNA: TGTGCCAGCAGCTTACAGGGGAACACTGAAGCTTTCTTT. This gives the protein CASSLQGNTEAFF.

The chain carries TRBV7-6 and TRBJ2-2, with D maybe TRBD1 (5 bases). V shed 1 base and J shed 4 bases, with 10 bases lying between them. Germline V gives CDR1 SGHVS, CDR2 FNYEAQ. CDR3 length equals 15 residues. The CDR3 bases are TGTGCCAGCAGCTTAGTTGCAGGGCCCACCGGGGAGCTGTTTTTT. This encodes CASSLVAGPTGELFF.

The chain employs TRBV5-1 and TRBJ1-4, with D possibly matching TRBD1 (6 bases). The CDR3 consists of 14 residues. The germline gives CDR1 SGHRS, CDR2 YFSETQ. The ends were cut back, 4 bases at V and 4 bases at J, with 11 bases in the middle. The CDR3 DNA reads TGCGCCAGCAGCCTGGACAGCTTTAATGAAAAACTGTTTTTT. Translation: CASSLDSFNEKLFF.

Only one count was recorded for this clone. The V call is TRBV11-2, the J call TRBJ2-2; D perhaps matches TRBD2 (5 bases). CDR1 is SGHAT, CDR2 FQNNGV, per germline. V was clipped by 8 bases and J by 4 bases, with 14 bases between them. The CDR3 has 14 residues. CDR3 sequence (DNA): TGTGCCAGCGGATACAGCGGAGTCACCGGGGAGCTGTTTTTT. It codes for CASGYSGVTGELFF.

The chain is built from TRBV5-1 and TRBJ2-5; 7 bases are a match to TRBD2. The germline V gene encodes CDR1 SGHRS and CDR2 YFSETQ. The CDR3 is 16 residues long. After removal of 2 bases from V and 2 bases from J, the junction contained 9 bases not matched to a gene. CDR3 nucleotides: TGCGCCAGCAGCTTAGTGCCCAGCGGGAATCAAGAGACCCAGTACTTC. Amino acids: CASSLVPSGNQETQYF. Filled out from reference TRBV5-1 and TRBJ2-5, the complete variable domain reads KAGVTQTPRYLIKTRGQQVTLSCSPISGHRSVSWYQQTPGQGLQFLFEYFSETQRNKGNFPGRFSGRQFSNSRSEMNVSTLELGDSALYLCASSLVPSGNQETQYFGPGTRLLVL.

The chain couples TRBV7-3 to TRBJ2-3, with TRBD2 matching over 9 bases. Germline trimming cut 5 bases from V and 1 base from J; bases unmatched to any gene: 7. Germline V CDR1 and CDR2: SGHTA, FQGTGA. The CDR3 spans 16 residues. CDR3: CASSPLSGSRTDTQYF. CDR3 bases: TGTGCCAGCAGCCCCCTTAGCGGGAGCCGCACAGATACGCAGTATTTT.

This chain connects TRBV27 to TRBJ2-7; 8 bases are a match to TRBD1. V trimming: 3 bases; J trimming: 2 bases; junction bases outside the gene matches: 6. This CDR3 spans 15 amino acids. Germline CDR1 reads MNHEY; CDR2 reads SMNVEV (reference sequence). In DNA, the CDR3 is TGTGCCAGCAGTTTGACCGGGACAGGCCCCTACGAGCAGTACTTC. Translating it yields CASSLTGTGPYEQYF.

This clone was found a few times. The rearrangement links TRBV2 to TRBJ1-1, with no clear D. The V end was cut by 8 bases, the J end by 1 base, with 8 bases between. Per the germline V gene, CDR1 is SNHLY and CDR2 is FYNNEI. CDR3 length equals 12 residues. CDR3 sequence reads: CASFRGNTEAFF. DNA for the CDR3: TGTGCCAGCTTTCGGGGGAACACTGAAGCTTTCTTT.

The CDR3 DNA is TGTGCCAGCAGTGAACGGCTAGCGGGGGGCGAGCAGTTCTTC. Residues: CASSERLAGGEQFF. The J gene is TRBJ2-1, the V gene TRBV2; 11 bases are a match to TRBD2. The V gene end was trimmed by 2 bases and the J gene end by 10 bases; junction bases not matched to a gene: 4. Germline CDR1 reads SNHLY; CDR2 reads FYNNEI. This CDR3 has 14 residues.

This rearrangement joins TRBV6-5 to TRBJ1-3; D might be TRBD1 (5 bases). CDR1 and CDR2 (germline): MNHEY, SVGAGI. The CDR3 totals 13 residues. The ends were cut back, 6 bases at V and 8 bases at J, with 14 bases in the middle. CDR3 DNA sequence: TGTGCCAGCAGAAAGCAAGGGGCTGACACCATATATTTT. Its translation is CASRKQGADTIYF.

The rearrangement links TRBV4-3 to TRBJ2-1; D gene unclear. The CDR3 spans 15 residues. Trimming left V 7 bases short and J 1 base short, with 14 bases between. The germline gives CDR1 LGHNA, CDR2 YSLEER. The CDR3 coding sequence is TGCGCCAGCACCCGTTTTTTCCCGTCCTACAATGAGCAGTTCTTC. Its translation is CASTRFFPSYNEQFF.

This clone was counted once. This chain uses TRBV6-5 with TRBJ1-1; D gene ambiguous. The CDR3 length is 14 residues. The V end was cut by 2 bases, the J end by 6 bases, with 13 bases between. The germline V gene encodes CDR1 MNHEY and CDR2 SVGAGI. The CDR3 region is CASSYSYLSAEAFF. The DNA for the CDR3 is TGTGCCAGCAGTTACAGTTACCTGTCGGCTGAAGCTTTCTTT.

This clone was recorded once. This chain's CDR3 is CASSFNSGYGYTF. The CDR3 DNA reads TGTGCCAGCAGCTTTAACTCGGGCTATGGCTACACCTTC. The chain couples TRBV11-2 to TRBJ1-2; no firm D call. The CDR3 has 13 residues. V lost 3 bases, J lost 4 bases, and 9 bases lay in between. CDR1 is SGHAT, CDR2 FQNNGV, per germline. The full variable domain, rest sourced from reference TRBV11-2 and TRBJ1-2, is EAGVAQSPRYKIIEKRQSVAFWCNPISGHATLYWYQQILGQGPKLLIQFQNNGVVDDSQLPKDRFSAERLKGVDSTLKIQPAKLEDSAVYLCASSFNSGYGYTFGSGTRLTVV.

The chain combines TRBV4-1 with TRBJ2-1, with 9 positions matching TRBD2. The V gene end was trimmed by 0 bases and the J gene end by 10 bases; junction bases not matched to a gene: 4. The CDR3 runs 14 residues. Germline V gives CDR1 MGHRA, CDR2 YSYEKL. CDR3 protein: CASSQDRLAGEQFF. In DNA form, the CDR3 reads TGCGCCAGCAGCCAAGATCGTCTAGCGGGGGAGCAGTTCTTC.